Below, 15 T cell receptor beta chains from the same sample are listed, as sequenced in a study of shared clonotypes between healthy human individuals. Clones were read by immunoSEQ multiplex PCR, and TCRdb kept only the in-frame ones, dropping some. The profile covers over 950,000 clones, with around 77% appearing a single time and 0.89% taken by the ten largest. Sequenced material: memory CD4+ T cells from PBMCs. The subset is: CD45RA-negative fraction. The receptors were sampled from a man between 18 and 29 years old in good health. Some clones in this sample may be carry-over from other donors' samples.

The rearrangement uses TRBV27 and TRBJ2-3; D uncertain. Trimming stripped 0 bases from V and 6 bases from J, with 10 bases between. The CDR3 totals 14 residues. Per germline, CDR1 MNHEY and CDR2 SMNVEV (reference sequence). In DNA form, the CDR3 reads TGTGCCAGCAGTTTATCAAGCTATGCGGATACGCAGTATTTT. Its protein is CASSLSSYADTQYF.

The rearrangement joins TRBV7-2 to TRBJ2-7; 10 bases fit TRBD1. Trimming took 2 bases from V and 5 from J; bases not matched to a gene: 9. Germline CDR1 is SGHTA and CDR2 is FQGNSA. CDR3 length: 16 amino acids. CDR3 protein: CASSLFGTGVDHEQYF. For the CDR3, the DNA is TGTGCCAGCAGCTTATTCGGGACAGGGGTTGACCACGAGCAGTACTTC.

V is TRBV28 and J is TRBJ2-3, with 11 bases fitting TRBD2. The CDR3 is 17 amino acids. Germline V gene lookup returns CDR1 MDHEN and CDR2 SYDVKM. Trimming removed 7 bases from V and 4 bases from J; junction bases left unmatched: 13. Written as DNA, the CDR3 is TGTGCCAGCAAGAGATTCGGACTAGCGGGTGGGGCAGATACGCAGTATTTT. Residues: CASKRFGLAGGADTQYF.

This chain links TRBV27 with TRBJ1-2, with D perhaps matching TRBD1 (5 bases). The CDR3 length is 16 residues. Germline CDR1 is MNHEY and CDR2 is SMNVEV (reference sequence). Trimming left V 3 bases short and J 4 bases short, with 18 bases between. As DNA, the CDR3 is TGTGCCAGCAGTTTGGGTGGGACCGACGTTCCCTATGGCTACACCTTC. Translated: CASSLGGTDVPYGYTF.

V usage is TRBV27 and J usage is TRBJ1-4, with unresolved D. The V end lost 0 bases, the J end lost 2 bases, and 4 bases lay between the germline ends. This CDR3 contains 14 residues. Germline values: CDR1 MNHEY, CDR2 SMNVEV (reference sequence). DNA for the CDR3: TGTGCCAGCAGTTTATCACATACTAATGAAAAACTGTTTTTT. This translates into CASSLSHTNEKLFF.

With regard to this clone: One end of the junction does not line up with germline, which may come from a read error. The identical CDR3 is also encoded by other nucleotide sequences in the sample. The chain joins TRBV4-2 to TRBJ2-5; the match to TRBD2 covers 10 bases. The CDR3 extends over 19 amino acids. In germline, CDR1 is LGHNA, CDR2 YNFKEQ. CDR3 sequence reads: CASSQVGAGGPGIEETQYF. The CDR3 nucleotides are TGTGCCAGCAGCCAAGTGGGAGCGGGAGGGCCGGGTATAGAAGAGACCCAATACTTC.

The chain employs TRBV5-4 and TRBJ1-3; weak D call: TRBD1 (5 bases). Germline values: CDR1 SGHNT, CDR2 YYREEE (reference sequence). The length of the CDR3 is 16 residues. V was clipped by 5 bases and J by 0 bases, with 15 bases between them. The CDR3 reads CASSSGLDSSGNTIYF. CDR3 coding DNA: TGTGCCAGCAGTTCTGGACTCGACAGCTCTGGAAACACCATATATTTT.

In the case of this clone: It differs at one base from a far larger clone, so likely a read error. J is TRBJ2-5 and V is TRBV5-4, with 11 bases lining up with TRBD1. The DNA end is more similar to TRBJ2-7, so the J call may be wrong. The CDR3 is made up of 15 amino acids. Germline V gene sequence: CDR1 SGHNT, CDR2 YYREEE (reference sequence). Here the CDR3 reads CASSSLGTGGYEQYF. The CDR3 bases are TGTGCCAGCAGCTCCCTGGGGACAGGGGGCTACGAGCAGTACTTC.

This chain joins TRBV7-6 and TRBJ2-1; D might be TRBD2 (6 bases). Per the germline V gene, CDR1 is SGHVS and CDR2 is FNYEAQ. V dropped 5 bases and J dropped 0 bases, with 26 bases sitting between them. This CDR3 has 20 residues. This chain's CDR3 is CASSPRDALLSGDSYNEQFF. The CDR3 bases are TGTGCCAGCAGCCCTAGGGACGCTTTGCTCTCGGGAGACTCCTACAATGAGCAGTTCTTC.

This chain connects TRBV9 to TRBJ2-1; tentative D call: TRBD1 (5 bases). CDR1 is SGDLS, CDR2 YYNGEE, per germline. This CDR3 has 17 amino acids. Deletions cut 0 bases from V and 9 bases from J, with 22 bases between. The CDR3 is CASSVDPSRWGSGEQFF. The CDR3 region has the DNA TGTGCCAGCAGCGTAGATCCCTCTAGATGGGGCTCGGGTGAGCAGTTCTTC.

V and J are TRBV5-5 and TRBJ2-3; no firm D call. Germline CDR1 SGHKS, CDR2 YYEKEE (reference sequence). V was shortened by 4 bases and J by 5 bases, with 5 bases between the two germline ends. The CDR3 contains 11 residues. CDR3 amino acids: CASSSQDTQYF. CDR3 in DNA: TGTGCCAGCAGCAGCCAAGATACGCAGTATTTT. The whole variable domain, filled in from reference TRBV5-5 and TRBJ2-3, reads DAGVTQSPTHLIKTRGQQVTLRCSPISGHKSVSWYQQVLGQGPQFIFQYYEKEERGRGNFPDRFSARQFPNYSSELNVNALLLGDSALYLCASSSQDTQYFGPGTRLTVL.

In its sample, this clone was seen once. Other DNA sequences within the sample encode an identical CDR3. The genes are TRBV6-1 and TRBJ2-7; 8 bases agree with TRBD2. CDR3 length: 13 amino acids. J was trimmed by 2 bases and V by 4 bases; bases with no gene match: 1. Germline V lookup: CDR1 MNHNS, CDR2 SASEGT. This CDR3 is CASSVSGAYEQYF. The CDR3 DNA follows: TGTGCCAGCAGTGTTAGCGGGGCCTACGAGCAGTACTTC.

The chain joins TRBV4-2 to TRBJ2-1; D call uncertain. V was clipped by 0 bases and J by 6 bases, with 9 bases between them. The germline V gene has CDR1 LGHNA and CDR2 YNFKEQ. This CDR3 is built from 14 residues. Here the CDR3 DNA reads TGTGCCAGCAGCCAAGATCTTGGGTCCAATGAGCAGTTCTTC. Protein product: CASSQDLGSNEQFF.

The V call is TRBV5-4, the J call TRBJ2-5, with TRBD1 matching 9 bases. This CDR3 has 16 residues. Unmatched junction bases numbered 9, after V lost 4 bases and J lost 2 bases. The germline gives CDR1 SGHNT, CDR2 YYREEE (reference sequence). The CDR3 sequence: CASSPGWTGAQETQYF. The CDR3 DNA reads as TGTGCCAGCAGCCCCGGTTGGACAGGGGCTCAAGAGACCCAGTACTTC.

J is TRBJ2-4 and V is TRBV28; 8 positions match TRBD2. Germline values: CDR1 MDHEN, CDR2 SYDVKM. The trim removed 3 bases at V and 12 bases at J, leaving 10 bases unmatched. The CDR3 has 14 amino acids. The CDR3 region has the DNA TGTGCCAGCAGTTTGAGCTCGGGAGGGGGAACTCAGTACTTC. As protein: CASSLSSGGGTQYF.